This note documents a single T cell receptor (beta chain) sequence. The antigen is not known. The sample comes from a study of T cell responses to AZD1222 COVID-19 vaccine. The study's findings and limits: Seropositive status at baseline applied to only five or six AZD1222 recipients.

Clones were sequenced by immunoSEQ multiplex PCR, and TCRdb holds only the in-frame ones, with some missing. The sample yields around 190,000 clones, 94% seen once. V lost 9 bases and J 6 bases, leaving 14 bases between the germline ends. The CDR3 contains 12 residues. Germline CDR1 and CDR2: SEHNR and FQNEAQ (reference sequence). The TCR sequence derives from an adult who received the AZD1222 COVID-19 vaccine. This material consisted of peripheral blood, taken 28 days after the second AZD1222 dose. The chain links TRBV7-9 to TRBJ1-2; no firm D call. This chain's CDR3 is CASQPPENGYTF. The CDR3 DNA reads TGTGCCAGTCAGCCACCGGAGAATGGCTACACCTTC. Supplemented by reference TRBV7-9 and TRBJ1-2, the full variable domain reads DTGVSQNPRHKITKRGQNVTFRCDPISEHNRLYWYRQTLGQGPEFLTYFQNEAQLEKSRLLSDRFSAERPKGSFSTLEIQRTEQGDSAMYLCASQPPENGYTFGSGTRLTVV.